These T cell receptor beta chains were read from a single sample in a study of Ad26.COV2.S vaccination and SARS-CoV-2 variants. Repertoires were generated with immunoSEQ multiplex PCR, while TCRdb's copy carries only in-frame clones and drops some. The sample yields around 300,000 clones, about 89% seen once. Specimen: peripheral blood, collected in a trial of Ad26.COV2.S vaccine versus placebo. Every receptor here comes from a person aged 18-60 years who received the Ad26.COV2.S COVID-19 vaccine or a placebo. Both conserved end residues are part of each CDR3. The order of the fields is D gene, V gene, J gene, clone size, CDR3 DNA, CDR3 protein. A D gene is named only where the DNA matches it firmly. Clone size, where shown, is once, few, many, or a class for clones that have expanded.

>-|TRBV27|TRBJ2-7|-
TGTGCCAGCTCAAGTGGCCTTGAGCAGTACTTC
CASSSGLEQYF
>TRBD1|TRBV5-1|TRBJ2-5|-
TGCGCCAGCAGCGGCAGGACAGGGCAAGAGACCCAGTACTTC
CASSGRTGQETQYF
>TRBD2|TRBV10-2|TRBJ2-5|few
TGCGCCAGCAGTGACACGGGACTAGCGGGAGAGACCCAGTACTTC
CASSDTGLAGETQYF
>-|TRBV9|TRBJ2-6|-
TGTGCCAGCGGTGGGGGCCTCGCTGGGGCCAACGTCCTGACTTTC
CASGGGLAGANVLTF
>TRBD1|TRBV5-1|TRBJ2-5|-
TGCGCCAGCAGTAGGACAGGGGGACAAGAGACCCAGTACTTC
CASSRTGGQETQYF
>TRBD1|TRBV30|TRBJ2-1|-
TGTGCCTGGAGTGTAGGGGGCGCCTACAATGAGCAGTTCTTC
CAWSVGGAYNEQFF
>-|TRBV2|TRBJ1-1|-
TGTGCCAGCAGTAGGAATCTGGGAGCAGGGAGTAGGAACACTGAAGCTTTCTTT
CASSRNLGAGSRNTEAFF
>-|TRBV7-9|TRBJ1-5|-
TGTGCCAGCAGCTTAGGTGGGGCCGGATATAGCAATCAGCCCCAGCATTTT
CASSLGGAGYSNQPQHF
>TRBD2|TRBV9|TRBJ2-7|once
TGTGCCAGCAGCCCCACGGCGGGGGTAGAGAACGAGCAGTACTTC
CASSPTAGVENEQYF
>-|TRBV7-6|TRBJ2-2|-
TGTGCCAGCAGCCGGGACGGGAACACCGGGGAGCTGTTTTTT
CASSRDGNTGELFF
>TRBD1|TRBV27|TRBJ2-2|-
TGTGCCAGCACCTTGGACAGGGGTTACGGGGAGCTGTTTTTT
CASTLDRGYGELFF
>-|TRBV7-8|TRBJ2-1|-
TGTGCCAGCAGCTTACGCGCCCGGCAGGGGCGCGACTACAATGAGCAGTTCTTC
CASSLRARQGRDYNEQFF
>-|TRBV3-1/TRBV3-2|TRBJ1-4|-
TGTGCCAGCAGCCAAGATCCGGGATCGGGACTGTTTTTT
CASSQDPGSGLFF
>-|TRBV5-1|TRBJ2-7|-
TGCGCCAGCAGCTTGGTCCCGGGGGCTGTATACGAGCAGTACTTC
CASSLVPGAVYEQYF
>TRBD1|TRBV19|TRBJ1-3|-
TGTGCCAGCCTAGACAGGGGGCCTGGAAACACCATATATTTT
CASLDRGPGNTIYF
>-|TRBV19|TRBJ1-4|-
TGTGCCAGTAAGAGGGTCGTGTTCTCCGCTAATGAAAAACTGTTTTTT
CASKRVVFSANEKLFF
>-|TRBV7-9|TRBJ1-1|once
TGTGCCAGCAGCCCTCTCCCAACTGAAGCTTTCTTT
CASSPLPTEAFF
>TRBD2|TRBV29-1|TRBJ2-1|-
TGCAGCGTGGCAACGGGACTAAGCTCCTACAATGAGCAGTTCTTC
CSVATGLSSYNEQFF
>-|TRBV5-5|TRBJ1-2|-
TGTGCCAGCAGCTTGGACCCAGGGACGGACTATGGCTACACCTTC
CASSLDPGTDYGYTF
>TRBD1|TRBV6-2/TRBV6-3|TRBJ1-4|-
TGTGCCAGCAGTTACTCCCGGGACAGGGGAGATGAAAAACTGTTTTTT
CASSYSRDRGDEKLFF
>-|TRBV28|TRBJ1-4|-
TGTGCCAGCAGTGAGGGGGGCCCTAATGAAAAACTGTTTTTT
CASSEGGPNEKLFF
>TRBD1|TRBV28|TRBJ2-2|-
TGTGCCAGCAGGGTGGACAGGGTGAACACCGGGGAGCTGTTTTTT
CASRVDRVNTGELFF
>-|TRBV19|TRBJ1-1|-
TGTGCCAGTAGTATTTCCGGGGGATCGAACACTGAAGCTTTCTTT
CASSISGGSNTEAFF
>-|TRBV28|TRBJ1-2|few
TGTGCCAGCAGTCAACTCAGTAGGGGGGTCTATGGCTACACCTTC
CASSQLSRGVYGYTF
>-|TRBV7-3|TRBJ2-3|-
TGTGCCAGCAGCTTAACGGCGGGGTTCCGAACAGATACGCAGTATTTT
CASSLTAGFRTDTQYF
>-|TRBV3-1/TRBV3-2|TRBJ2-7|once
TGTGCCAGCAGCCAAGAAATTTCGGGGGCCAGCGAGCAGTACTTC
CASSQEISGASEQYF
>-|TRBV12-3/TRBV12-4|TRBJ1-1|-
TGTGCCAGCACCTTCAGGCTGAACACTGAAGCTTTCTTT
CASTFRLNTEAFF
>-|TRBV24-1|TRBJ2-5|-
TGTGCCACCAGTGACTCCCCAGGGACCCAGTACTTC
CATSDSPGTQYF
>TRBD2|TRBV7-2|TRBJ2-5|-
TGTGCCAGCAGCACCCCACTAGCGTCGGAGACCCAGTACTTC
CASSTPLASETQYF
>-|TRBV29-1|TRBJ1-4|once
TGCAGCGTTGTAACCGGGGCCAGCCGGAAACTGTTTTTT
CSVVTGASRKLFF
>-|TRBV12-3/TRBV12-4|TRBJ1-5|-
TGTGCCAGCGGGAGGTCAATTTTACAGCCCCAGCATTTT
CASGRSILQPQHF
>TRBD2|TRBV5-1|TRBJ2-2|few
TGCGCCAGCAGCCTTAGCGGGGCCACCGGGGAGCTGTTTTTT
CASSLSGATGELFF
>-|TRBV20-1|TRBJ1-2|-
TGCAGTGCGAGTACAGGCCTCAGCTACTATGGCTACACCTTC
CSASTGLSYYGYTF
>TRBD1|TRBV28|TRBJ1-4|-
TGTGCCAGCAGCCTGGGGGGGACAGGAGAAAAACTGTTTTTT
CASSLGGTGEKLFF
>TRBD1|TRBV7-8|TRBJ1-5|few
TGTGCCAGCAGCTTAGCGGCCCGGGGGACAGATAGCAATCAGCCCCAGCATTTT
CASSLAARGTDSNQPQHF
>-|TRBV14|TRBJ1-3|-
TGTGCCAGCAGCCGGGGCTCTGGAAACACCATATATTTT
CASSRGSGNTIYF
>-|TRBV11-2|TRBJ2-1|-
TGTGCCAGCAGCTTAGGTATCGGGCTAGCATGGCGGCAGTTCTTC
CASSLGIGLAWRQFF
>-|TRBV10-3|TRBJ1-1|-
TGTGCCACCGCCAGGGGCCAGAACACTGAAGCTTTCTTT
CATARGQNTEAFF
>TRBD2|TRBV19|TRBJ2-2|once
TGTGCCAGTAATCGCGGGAGTTATACCGGGGAGCTGTTTTTT
CASNRGSYTGELFF
>-|TRBV2|TRBJ1-2|-
TGTGCCAGCAGTGAATCCGCGCAGGACTATGGCTACACCTTC
CASSESAQDYGYTF
>-|TRBV7-9|TRBJ1-4|-
TGTGCCAGCAGCCCCTCAGCAACTAATGAAAAACTGTTTTTT
CASSPSATNEKLFF
>-|TRBV30|TRBJ2-3|-
TGTGCCTGGAGTGAGAGGACGGGAGATACGCAGTATTTT
CAWSERTGDTQYF
>-|TRBV9|TRBJ2-2|-
TGTGCCAGCAGCGTAGGTGGCAACACCGGGGAGCTGTTTTTT
CASSVGGNTGELFF
>-|TRBV6-5|TRBJ1-2|-
TGTGCCAGCACCAACGGGGCTGGCTACACCTTC
CASTNGAGYTF
>TRBD1|TRBV30|TRBJ1-5|-
TGTGCCTGGAGTGCCCCAGGGGGCGGTTTTCAGCCCCAGCATTTT
CAWSAPGGGFQPQHF
>-|TRBV4-1|TRBJ1-4|-
TGCGCCAGCAGCCAACAGTTTCTTGAAAAACTGTTTTTT
CASSQQFLEKLFF
>-|TRBV3-1/TRBV3-2|TRBJ2-7|once
TGTGCCAGCAGCCAGACCTCTCGGGGCGAGCAGTACTTC
CASSQTSRGEQYF